This T cell receptor beta chain came from a study of shared clonotypes between healthy human individuals. As for the study in general: Donor ages ranged 18 to 49 years: a couple of women, a few men.

Study-wide results and caveats: The study generally estimated greater richness for naive than memory subsets. It was the non-shared clonotypes that had lower generation probabilities than clonotypes shared by all four donors. Clonotype sharing across several donors was observed for about 5.2% of naive CD4 clonotypes.

As to this clone: As yet, its antigen is unknown.

The CDR3 has 12 residues. The V end lost 4 bases, the J end lost 9 bases, and 10 bases lay between the germline ends. The germline CDR1 and CDR2 sequences are SGHTA and FQGTGA. Terminally differentiated effector memory CD45RA+ cells were excluded from the naive CD8 cells, which were CD45RO-negative and positively selected for CCR7. TCRdb keeps only in-frame clones here, not all; method: immunoSEQ multiplex PCR. The sample contains over 2 million clones, just under 95% of which appear only once. Sequenced material: naive CD8+ T cells sorted from blood. The receptor's source is a man between 18 and 29 years old in good health. The chain employs TRBV7-3 and TRBJ2-1; possibly TRBD2 for D (6 bases). The CDR3 protein is CASSYPGLEQFF. CDR3 coding DNA: TGTGCCAGCAGCTATCCGGGACTTGAGCAGTTCTTC.